This T cell receptor beta chain was found in a study of T cells in Graves' hyperthyroidism and ophthalmopathy. Study findings and constraints: With a median lead of 6.5 months before onset, the model predicted ophthalmopathy.

RNA transcripts served as the template for amplifying TCR beta CDR3 regions. A first-round RT-PCR of the TCR CDR3 used the HTBI primer set. TCRdb reprocessed the multiplex PCR reads via MiXCR and lists one record per CDR3 protein. Of about 400,000 distinct CDR3 sequences listed, approximately 14% are singletons. In regard to this clonotype: Its antigen remains unknown.

Germline CDR1 and CDR2: SGHRS and YFSETQ. The CDR3 is 14 amino acids. V shed 3 bases, J shed 5 bases, and the junction held 5 bases outside the gene matches. Hyperthyroidism had been newly diagnosed in patients aged 18 to 65, and its duration was under 2 months. The sequence was obtained from a woman between 18 and 29 years old with Graves' hyperthyroidism that later progressed to Graves' ophthalmopathy. Sequences were obtained from blood. The chain carries TRBV5-1 and TRBJ2-7; TRBD1 matches 10 bases. The CDR3 sequence: CASSSGQGVDEQYF. The CDR3 coding sequence is TGCGCCAGCAGCTCCGGACAGGGGGTTGACGAGCAGTACTTC.